Ten or more counts support the clone carrying this T cell receptor (beta chain). Unique molecular identifiers were incorporated when the TCRbeta library was constructed. TCRdb reprocessed the PCR reads via MiXCR and lists one record per CDR3 protein. The sample carries hundreds of thousands of distinct CDR3 sequences, roughly 15% recorded once. The source of the sample is a study of T-cell reconstitution after alpha-beta-depleted transplantation in children. The CDR3 extends over 16 amino acids. With 0 bases removed from V and 1 base from J, the gap between germline ends came to 13 bases. Germline V gene lookup returns CDR1 LNHNV and CDR2 YYDKDF (reference sequence).

This rearrangement joins TRBV15 to TRBJ2-7, with D hard to call. The source was PBMCs, mostly from graft donor cells, collected 360 days after TCRalphabeta/CD19-depleted stem cell transplant. This clonotype was sampled from a boy younger than two who had a stem cell transplant for Wiskott-Aldrich syndrome, so the T cells may come from the graft donor. CDR3 bases: TGTGCCACCAGCAGAGATGAAGTTGGACGGTCCTACGAGCAGTACTTC. Translating it yields CATSRDEVGRSYEQYF.